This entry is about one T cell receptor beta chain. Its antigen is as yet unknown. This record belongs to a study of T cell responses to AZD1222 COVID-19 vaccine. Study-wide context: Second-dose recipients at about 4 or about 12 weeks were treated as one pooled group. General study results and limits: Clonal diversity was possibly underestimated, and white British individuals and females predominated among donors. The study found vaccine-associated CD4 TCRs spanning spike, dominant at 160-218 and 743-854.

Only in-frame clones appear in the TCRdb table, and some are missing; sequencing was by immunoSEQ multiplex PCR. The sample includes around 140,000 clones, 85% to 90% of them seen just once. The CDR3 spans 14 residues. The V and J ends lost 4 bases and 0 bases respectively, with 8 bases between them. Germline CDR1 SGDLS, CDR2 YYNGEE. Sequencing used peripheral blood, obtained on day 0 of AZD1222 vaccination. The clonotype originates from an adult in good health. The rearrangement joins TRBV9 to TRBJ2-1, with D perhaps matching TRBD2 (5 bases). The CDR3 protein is CASSTGSSYNEQFF. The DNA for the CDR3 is TGTGCCAGCAGCACGGGGAGCTCCTACAATGAGCAGTTCTTC.